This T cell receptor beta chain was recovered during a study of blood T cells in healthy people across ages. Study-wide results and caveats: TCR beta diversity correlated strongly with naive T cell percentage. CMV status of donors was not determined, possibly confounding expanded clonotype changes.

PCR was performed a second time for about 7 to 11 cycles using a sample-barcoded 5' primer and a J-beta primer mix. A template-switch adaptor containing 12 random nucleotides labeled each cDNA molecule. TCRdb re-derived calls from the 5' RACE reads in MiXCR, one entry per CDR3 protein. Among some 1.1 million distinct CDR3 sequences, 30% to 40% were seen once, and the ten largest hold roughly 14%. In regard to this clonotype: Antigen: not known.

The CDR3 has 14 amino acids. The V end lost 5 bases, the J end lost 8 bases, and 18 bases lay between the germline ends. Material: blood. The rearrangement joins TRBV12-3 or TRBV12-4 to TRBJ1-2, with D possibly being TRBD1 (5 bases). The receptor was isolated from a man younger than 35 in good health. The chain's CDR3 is CASSPQASTGGYTF. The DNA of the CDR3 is TGTGCCAGCAGTCCACAGGCTTCCACGGGAGGCTACACCTTC.